This T cell receptor (beta chain) was identified during a study of blood T cells in healthy people across ages. A note on this clonotype: Antigen unknown.

Findings and caveats of the study: Per-million-T-cell TCR beta diversity fell roughly linearly with age. Among long-lived donors, naive CD4+ cells were more numerous and diversity higher than in aged donors.

Peripheral blood from each donor was collected in a volume of roughly 9.8 milliliters. Samples had at least 6 million PBMCs isolated from them. Sample-barcoded 5' priming and a J-beta primer mix drove a second PCR of 7 to 11 cycles. TCRdb reprocessed the 5' RACE reads with MiXCR, giving one entry per CDR3 protein. The sample lists more than 800,000 distinct CDR3 sequences, around 28% seen once, with 15% to 20% in the top ten. The CDR3 runs to 14 residues. Trimming cost V 5 bases and J 0 bases, with 10 bases left between them. Germline CDR1 reads SEHNR; CDR2 reads FQNEAQ (reference sequence). Sequenced material: blood. The sequence was obtained from a woman aged 80 or over in good health. This chain links TRBV7-9 with TRBJ1-1; D not resolved. In DNA form, the CDR3 reads TGTGCCAGCAGCCCCAACAACGTGAACACTGAAGCTTTCTTT. Protein: CASSPNNVNTEAFF. The whole variable domain, remainder taken from reference TRBV7-9 and TRBJ1-1, is DTGVSQNPRHKITKRGQNVTFRCDPISEHNRLYWYRQTLGQGPEFLTYFQNEAQLEKSRLLSDRFSAERPKGSFSTLEIQRTEQGDSAMYLCASSPNNVNTEAFFGQGTRLTVV.